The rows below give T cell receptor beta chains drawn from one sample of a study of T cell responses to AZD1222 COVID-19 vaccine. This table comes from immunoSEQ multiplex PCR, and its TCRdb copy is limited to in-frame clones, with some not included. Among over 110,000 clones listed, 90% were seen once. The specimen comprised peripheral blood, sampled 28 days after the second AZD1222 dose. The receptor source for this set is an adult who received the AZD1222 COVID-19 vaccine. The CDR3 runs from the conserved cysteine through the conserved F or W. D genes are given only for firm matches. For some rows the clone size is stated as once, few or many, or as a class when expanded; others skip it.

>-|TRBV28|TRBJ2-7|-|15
TGTGCCAGCAGTCAGGGTTTTTCTGTGATCTACGAGCAGTACTTC
CASSQGFSVIYEQYF
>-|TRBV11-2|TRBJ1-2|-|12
TGTGCCAGCAGCTATCTTGGGGGAGGCTACACCTTC
CASSYLGGGYTF
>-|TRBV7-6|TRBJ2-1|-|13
TGTGCCAGCAGCTCAGAACTAGACAATGAGCAGTTCTTC
CASSSELDNEQFF
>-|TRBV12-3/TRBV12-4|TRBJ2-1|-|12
TGTGCCAGCAGCCGGGACTGGGGCGAGCAGTTCTTC
CASSRDWGEQFF
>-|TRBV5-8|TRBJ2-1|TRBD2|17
TGTGCCAGCAGCTCGCAGGTGTGGGGACTAGCAAACAATGAGCAGTTCTTC
CASSSQVWGLANNEQFF
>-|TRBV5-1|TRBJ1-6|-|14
TGCGCCAGCAGCAGGGAAGCTAATAATTCACCCCTCCACTTT
CASSREANNSPLHF
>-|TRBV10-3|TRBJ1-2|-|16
TGTGCCATCAGTGAGCTGGGAACAACTTCTAACTATGGCTACACCTTC
CAISELGTTSNYGYTF
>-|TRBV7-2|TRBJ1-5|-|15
TGTGCCAGCAGCTTAGACAGAGGGACCACTCAGCCCCAGCATTTT
CASSLDRGTTQPQHF
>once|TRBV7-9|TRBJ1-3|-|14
TGTGCCAGCAGCTTACAGGGACTTGGAAACACCATATATTTT
CASSLQGLGNTIYF
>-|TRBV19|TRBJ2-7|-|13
TGTGCCAGTAGGGAAACGGGGACCTACGAGCAGTACTTC
CASRETGTYEQYF
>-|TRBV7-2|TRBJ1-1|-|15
TGTGCCAGCAGCTTAGAGGGGACGGGGAACACTGAAGCTTTCTTT
CASSLEGTGNTEAFF
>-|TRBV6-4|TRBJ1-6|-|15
TGTGCCAGCAGTGTGGGAAGTCCCTATAATTCACCCCTCCACTTT
CASSVGSPYNSPLHF
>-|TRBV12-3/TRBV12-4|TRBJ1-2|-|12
TGTGCCAGCAGTTTAGCCTCTTATGGCTACACCTTC
CASSLASYGYTF
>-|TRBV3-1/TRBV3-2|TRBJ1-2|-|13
TGTGCCAGCAGCCAAGGGACAGTTAGCGGCTACACCTTC
CASSQGTVSGYTF
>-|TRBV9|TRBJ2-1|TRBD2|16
TGTGCCAGCAGCGTAGACAGCGGGGGATTCTACAATGAGCAGTTCTTC
CASSVDSGGFYNEQFF
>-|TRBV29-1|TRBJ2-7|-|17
TGCAGCGTTGAAGGGGGCGAGACCGATAAAAGCTCCTACGAGCAGTACTTC
CSVEGGETDKSSYEQYF
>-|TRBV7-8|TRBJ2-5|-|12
TGTGCCAGCAGCTTCTTAGGGGAGACCCAGTACTTC
CASSFLGETQYF
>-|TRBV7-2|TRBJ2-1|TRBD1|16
TGTGCCAGCAGCGCACCGGGACAGAACTCCTACAATGAGCAGTTCTTC
CASSAPGQNSYNEQFF
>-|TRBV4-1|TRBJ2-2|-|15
TGCGCCAGCAGCCGCCCAACTCCGAACACCGGGGAGCTGTTTTTT
CASSRPTPNTGELFF
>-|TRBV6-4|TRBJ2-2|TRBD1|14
TGTGCCAGCAGTGTCTCAGGGGGCACCGGGGAGCTGTTTTTT
CASSVSGGTGELFF
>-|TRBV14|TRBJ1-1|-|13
TGTGCCAGCAGTCGCGTCAGGGGCCCTGAAGCTTTCTTT
CASSRVRGPEAFF
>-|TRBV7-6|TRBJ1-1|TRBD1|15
TGTGCCAGCAGCCCCAGGACAGGGAAGGGCACTGAAGCTTTCTTT
CASSPRTGKGTEAFF
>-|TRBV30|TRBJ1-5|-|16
TGTGCCTGGAGTGCCGGAGGGATGATAAGCAATCAGCCCCAGCATTTT
CAWSAGGMISNQPQHF
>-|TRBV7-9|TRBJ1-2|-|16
TGTGCCAGCAGCTTAGCAACTCAGGTTTATAACTATGGCTACACCTTC
CASSLATQVYNYGYTF
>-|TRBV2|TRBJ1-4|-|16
TGTGCCAGCAGTGAAGAACGGACTACCGTTCTTGAAAAACTGTTTTTT
CASSEERTTVLEKLFF
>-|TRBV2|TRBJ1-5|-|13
TGTGCCAGCAACTTAGGGGGAGGTCAGCCCCAGCATTTT
CASNLGGGQPQHF
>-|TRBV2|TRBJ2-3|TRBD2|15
TGTGCCAGCAGTGATTCTAGCGGGAGAATGGATACGCAGTATTTT
CASSDSSGRMDTQYF